This T cell receptor beta chain originates from a study of blood T cell dynamics during melanoma immunotherapy. Study-level results: Clones driving repertoire changes may be melanoma-specific or general immune activation.

This clone occurred once. As yet, its antigen is unknown. This table comes from immunoSEQ multiplex PCR, and its TCRdb copy is limited to in-frame clones, with some not included. The sample lists about 12,000 clones, about 88% occurring once. The time point: pre-treatment baseline. Response was assessed by RECIST 1.1 at 12 weeks, except a couple of rapid progressors. Patients had no prior systemic cancer treatment, immunosuppressants or other active cancers. Sequencing used blood, obtained from a patient treated with checkpoint blockade. The origin of this receptor is a human donor with melanoma.

The CDR3 reads CASSLPARGGYEQYF. In DNA, the CDR3 is TGTGCCAGCAGCCTGCCGGCCAGGGGAGGGTACGAGCAGTACTTC. The chain uses TRBV7-9 and TRBJ2-7; tentatively, D is TRBD2 (7 bases). Germline V gene data show CDR1 as SEHNR and CDR2 as FQNEAQ (reference sequence). CDR3 size: 15 residues. Trimming left V 5 bases short and J 4 bases short, with 18 bases between.